The 10 T cell receptor beta chains below were found in one sample sequenced in a study of CD8 T cells in ankylosing spondylitis. TCRdb re-derived calls from the 5' RACE reads in MiXCR, one entry per CDR3 protein. The table has roughly 240,000 distinct CDR3 sequences, 30% to 40% seen once. Sequencing was done on a sample of blood, either unsorted or a sorted T cell fraction (not recorded which). These receptors were obtained from a male donor with ankylosing spondylitis or in good health (not recorded which).

This clonotype has only a few counts. The rearrangement links TRBV4-1 to TRBJ1-5; D gene uncertain. The CDR3 extends over 15 amino acids. Deletions cut 1 base from V and 7 bases from J, with 14 bases between. Germline values: CDR1 MGHRA, CDR2 YSYEKL. The CDR3 nucleotides read TGCGCCAGCAGCCAAGCGTATGCAGAATCGCAGCCCCAGCATTTT. This encodes CASSQAYAESQPQHF.

This chain connects TRBV6-1 to TRBJ1-2; D is possibly TRBD1 (6 bases). The V gene lost 10 bases and the J gene lost 8 bases, with 26 bases spanning the gap. This CDR3 is built from 15 residues. Germline V lookup: CDR1 MNHNS, CDR2 SASEGT. Written as DNA, the CDR3 is TGTGCCATTCGGAGGTTACTCGGGGGCGCTGAGGGCTACACCTTC. Translating it yields CAIRRLLGGAEGYTF.

The CDR3 sequence is CASSPSGTRAYVPTGELFF. The CDR3 DNA follows: TGTGCCAGCAGCCCCTCGGGGACACGGGCCTACGTCCCCACCGGGGAGCTGTTTTTT. The chain recombines TRBV6-1 with TRBJ2-2; the D gene is possibly TRBD1 (6 bases). This CDR3 has 19 amino acids. Germline V gene sequence: CDR1 MNHNS, CDR2 SASEGT. The V end was cut by 6 bases, the J end by 4 bases, with 27 bases between.

This clonotype was picked up a small number of times. CDR3 nucleotides: TGTGCCAGCAGCTCAGTCCGGGGCTACAATGAGCAGTTCTTC. Translation: CASSSVRGYNEQFF. V usage is TRBV7-2 and J usage is TRBJ2-1, with D tentatively TRBD2 (5 bases). The V gene's germline CDR1 is SGHTA and CDR2 FQGNSA. V lost 4 bases, J lost 3 bases, and 10 bases lay in between. CDR3 length: 14 residues.

This clonotype was counted at least ten times. The junction departs from the called germline gene at one end, perhaps through a read error. The rearrangement joins TRBV29-1 to TRBJ2-5; D uncertain. Looked up from germline, CDR1 is SQVTM and CDR2 is ANQGSEA. This CDR3 has 8 residues. The CDR3 DNA is TGCAGCGTTGCCCCACTCGACTTC. Its protein is CSVAPLDF.

The table lists this clonotype with a few counts. The chain is built from TRBV10-3 and TRBJ1-2; D remains unclear. CDR3 length: 12 amino acids. V was clipped by 3 bases and J by 4 bases, with 6 bases between them. Per germline, CDR1 ENHRY and CDR2 SYGVKD. The CDR3 DNA follows: TGTGCCATCAGTGAACTTGGCTATGGCTACACCTTC. Translation: CAISELGYGYTF.

The chain couples TRBV20-1 to TRBJ1-5; TRBD1 might be the D (6 bases). Germline assignment: CDR1 DFQATT and CDR2 SNEGSKA (reference sequence). Trimming stripped 5 bases from V and 7 bases from J, with 21 bases between. The CDR3 runs 15 residues. The CDR3 nucleotides read TGCAGTGCTCGGCCGGGACAAGGGTGGTGGCAGCCCCAGCATTTT. Protein sequence: CSARPGQGWWQPQHF.

The chain links TRBV30 to TRBJ2-3; no clear D gene. CDR1 and CDR2 (germline): GTSNPN, SVGIG (reference sequence). Trimming cost V 0 bases and J 5 bases, with 9 bases left between them. The CDR3 runs to 13 residues. The CDR3 DNA reads as TGTGCCTGGAGTGTTTCCGGTGGAGATACGCAGTATTTT. Its protein is CAWSVSGGDTQYF.

In its sample, this clonotype was seen once. This chain connects TRBV18 to TRBJ2-1; tentative D call: TRBD2 (5 bases). The CDR3 covers 15 residues. The V and J ends lost 3 bases and 5 bases respectively, with 14 bases between them. From germline, CDR1 is KGHSH and CDR2 LQKENI. CDR3 nucleotide sequence: TGTGCCAGCTCACCCTTCCCCGGGGATGACAATGAGCAGTTCTTC. Its protein is CASSPFPGDDNEQFF. Using reference TRBV18 and TRBJ2-1 for the parts outside the CDR3, the full variable domain is NAGVMQNPRHLVRRRGQEARLRCSPMKGHSHVYWYRQLPEEGLKFMVYLQKENIIDESGMPKERFSAEFPKEGPSILRIQQVVRGDSAAYFCASSPFPGDDNEQFFGPGTRLTVL.

This clonotype was seen only a few times. This chain connects TRBV12-3 or TRBV12-4 to TRBJ2-7; D might be TRBD2 (5 bases). Trimming stripped 3 bases from V and 3 bases from J, with 18 bases between. This CDR3 comprises 16 residues. CDR3 nucleotides: TGTGCCAGCAGTTTGCGAGCTCCGGGGTCTCGCTACGAGCAGTACTTC. Its protein is CASSLRAPGSRYEQYF.